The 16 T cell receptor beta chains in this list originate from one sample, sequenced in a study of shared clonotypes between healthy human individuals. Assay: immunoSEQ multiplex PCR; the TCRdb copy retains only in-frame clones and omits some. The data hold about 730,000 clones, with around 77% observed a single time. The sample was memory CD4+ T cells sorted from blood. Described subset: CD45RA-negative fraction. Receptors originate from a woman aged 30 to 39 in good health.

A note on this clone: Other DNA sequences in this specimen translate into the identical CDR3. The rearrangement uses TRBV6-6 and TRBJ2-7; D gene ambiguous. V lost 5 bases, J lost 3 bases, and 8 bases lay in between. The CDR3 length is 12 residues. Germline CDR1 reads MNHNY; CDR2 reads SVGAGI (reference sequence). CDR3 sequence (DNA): TGTGCCAGCAGTCCATCTAGCTACGAGCAGTACTTC. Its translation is CASSPSSYEQYF.

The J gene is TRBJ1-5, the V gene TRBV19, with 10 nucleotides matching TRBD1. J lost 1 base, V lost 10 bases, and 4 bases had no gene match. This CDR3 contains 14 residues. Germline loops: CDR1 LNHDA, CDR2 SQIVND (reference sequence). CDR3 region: CATWTGGSNQPQHF. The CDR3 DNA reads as TGTGCCACATGGACAGGGGGGAGCAATCAGCCCCAGCATTTT.

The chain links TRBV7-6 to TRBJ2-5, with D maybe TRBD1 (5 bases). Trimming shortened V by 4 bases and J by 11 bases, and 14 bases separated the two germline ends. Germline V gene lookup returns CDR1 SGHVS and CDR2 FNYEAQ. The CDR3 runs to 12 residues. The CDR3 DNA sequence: TGTGCCAGCAGCTCCGGACCTAGGGGTCAGTACTTC. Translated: CASSSGPRGQYF.

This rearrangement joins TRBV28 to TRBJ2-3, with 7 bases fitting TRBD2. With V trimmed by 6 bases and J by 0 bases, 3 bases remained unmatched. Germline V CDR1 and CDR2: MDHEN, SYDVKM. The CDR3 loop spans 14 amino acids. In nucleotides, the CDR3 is TGTGCCAGCAGGCGGGGGTCTAGCACAGATACGCAGTATTTT. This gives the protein CASRRGSSTDTQYF.

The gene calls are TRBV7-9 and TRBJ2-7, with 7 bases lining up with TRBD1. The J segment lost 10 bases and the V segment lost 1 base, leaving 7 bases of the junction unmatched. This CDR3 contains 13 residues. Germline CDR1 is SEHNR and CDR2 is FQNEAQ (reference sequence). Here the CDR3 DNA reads TGTGCCAGCAGCTTAGAATTAGGACAGGTCCAGTACTTC. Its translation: CASSLELGQVQYF. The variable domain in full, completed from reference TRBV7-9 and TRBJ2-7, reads DTGVSQNPRHKITKRGQNVTFRCDPISEHNRLYWYRQTLGQGPEFLTYFQNEAQLEKSRLLSDRFSAERPKGSFSTLEIQRTEQGDSAMYLCASSLELGQVQYFGPGTRLTVT.

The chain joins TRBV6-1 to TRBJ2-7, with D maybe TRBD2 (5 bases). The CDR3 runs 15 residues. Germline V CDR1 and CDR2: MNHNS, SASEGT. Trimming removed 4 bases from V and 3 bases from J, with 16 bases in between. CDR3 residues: CASSAETTFSYEQYF. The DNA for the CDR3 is TGTGCCAGCAGTGCCGAGACTACTTTTAGCTACGAGCAGTACTTC.

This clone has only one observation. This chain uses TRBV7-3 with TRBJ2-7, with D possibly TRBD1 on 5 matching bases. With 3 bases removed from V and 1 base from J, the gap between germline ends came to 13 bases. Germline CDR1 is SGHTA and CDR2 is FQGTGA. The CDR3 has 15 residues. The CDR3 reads CASSFGGAFSYEQYF. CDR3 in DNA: TGTGCCAGCAGCTTCGGTGGGGCGTTTTCCTACGAGCAGTACTTC. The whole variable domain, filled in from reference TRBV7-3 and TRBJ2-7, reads GAGVSQTPSNKVTEKGKYVELRCDPISGHTALYWYRQSLGQGPEFLIYFQGTGAADDSGLPNDRFFAVRPEGSVSTLKIQRTERGDSAVYLCASSFGGAFSYEQYFGPGTRLTVT.

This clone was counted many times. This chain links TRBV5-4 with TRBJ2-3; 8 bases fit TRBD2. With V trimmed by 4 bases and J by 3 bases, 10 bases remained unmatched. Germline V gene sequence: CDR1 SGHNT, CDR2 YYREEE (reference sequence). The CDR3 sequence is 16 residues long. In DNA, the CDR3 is TGTGCCAGCAGCCCCCTTCGGGGACTAGGGACAGATACGCAGTATTTT. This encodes CASSPLRGLGTDTQYF.

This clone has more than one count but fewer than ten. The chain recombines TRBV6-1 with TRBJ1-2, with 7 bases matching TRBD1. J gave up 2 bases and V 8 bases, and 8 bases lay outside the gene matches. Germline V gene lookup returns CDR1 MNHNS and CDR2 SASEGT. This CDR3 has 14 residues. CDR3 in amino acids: CASGTAMNNYGYTF. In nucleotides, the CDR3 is TGTGCCAGCGGGACAGCTATGAACAACTATGGCTACACCTTC.

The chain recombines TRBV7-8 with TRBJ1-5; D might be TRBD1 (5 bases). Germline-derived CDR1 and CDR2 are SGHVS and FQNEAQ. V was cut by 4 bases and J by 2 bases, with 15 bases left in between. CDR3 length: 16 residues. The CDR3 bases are TGTGCCAGCAGCTCAAAGCCCCGGGACCGCAATCAGCCCCAGCATTTT. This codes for CASSSKPRDRNQPQHF.

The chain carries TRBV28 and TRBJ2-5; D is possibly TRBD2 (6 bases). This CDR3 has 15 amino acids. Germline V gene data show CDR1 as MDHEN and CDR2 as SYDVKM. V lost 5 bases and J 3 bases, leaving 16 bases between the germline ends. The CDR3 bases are TGTGCCAGCAGTCCTAGACTAGGCAGAGAAGAGACCCAGTACTTC. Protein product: CASSPRLGREETQYF. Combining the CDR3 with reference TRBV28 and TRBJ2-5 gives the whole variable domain DVKVTQSSRYLVKRTGEKVFLECVQDMDHENMFWYRQDPGLGLRLIYFSYDVKMKEKGDIPEGYSVSREKKERFSLILESASTNQTSMYLCASSPRLGREETQYFGPGTRLLVL.

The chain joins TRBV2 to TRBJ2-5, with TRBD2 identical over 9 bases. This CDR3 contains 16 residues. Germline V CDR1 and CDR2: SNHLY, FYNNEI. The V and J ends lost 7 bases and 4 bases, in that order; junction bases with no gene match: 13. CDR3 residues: CASTVDSGRTRETQYF. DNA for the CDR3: TGTGCCAGCACGGTTGATAGCGGGAGAACACGAGAGACCCAGTACTTC. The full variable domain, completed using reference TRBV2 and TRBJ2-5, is EPEVTQTPSHQVTQMGQEVILRCVPISNHLYFYWYRQILGQKVEFLVSFYNNEISEKSEIFDDQFSVERPDGSNFTLKIRSTKLEDSAMYFCASTVDSGRTRETQYFGPGTRLLVL.

The CDR3 region is CASSLNREAGTEAFF. CDR3 nucleotide sequence: TGTGCCAGCAGCCTTAACAGGGAAGCGGGCACTGAAGCTTTCTTT. The chain couples TRBV7-9 to TRBJ1-1, with D tentatively TRBD1 (6 bases). Trimming left V 5 bases short and J 4 bases short, with 17 bases between. The CDR3 has 15 amino acids. Germline lookup yields CDR1 SEHNR and CDR2 FQNEAQ (reference sequence).

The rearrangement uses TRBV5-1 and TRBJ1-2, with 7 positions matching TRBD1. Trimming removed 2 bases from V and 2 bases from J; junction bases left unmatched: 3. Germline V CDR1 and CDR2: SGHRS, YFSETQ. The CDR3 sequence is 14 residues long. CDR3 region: CASSFLGQNYGYTF. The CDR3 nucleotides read TGCGCCAGCAGCTTCTTGGGACAGAACTATGGCTACACCTTC.

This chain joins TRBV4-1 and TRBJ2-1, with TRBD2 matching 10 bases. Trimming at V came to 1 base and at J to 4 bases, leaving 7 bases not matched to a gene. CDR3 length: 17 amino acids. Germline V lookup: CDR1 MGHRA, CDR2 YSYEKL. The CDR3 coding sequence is TGCGCCAGCAGCCAAGTTTTGACTAGCGGGCCATACAATGAGCAGTTCTTC. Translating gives CASSQVLTSGPYNEQFF.

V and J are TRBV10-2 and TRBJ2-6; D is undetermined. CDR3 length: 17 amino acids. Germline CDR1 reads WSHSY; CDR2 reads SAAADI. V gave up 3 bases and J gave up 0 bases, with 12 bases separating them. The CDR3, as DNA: TGCGCCAGCAGTGAAAGGCGTCTACTCTCTGGGGCCAACGTCCTGACTTTC. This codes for CASSERRLLSGANVLTF.